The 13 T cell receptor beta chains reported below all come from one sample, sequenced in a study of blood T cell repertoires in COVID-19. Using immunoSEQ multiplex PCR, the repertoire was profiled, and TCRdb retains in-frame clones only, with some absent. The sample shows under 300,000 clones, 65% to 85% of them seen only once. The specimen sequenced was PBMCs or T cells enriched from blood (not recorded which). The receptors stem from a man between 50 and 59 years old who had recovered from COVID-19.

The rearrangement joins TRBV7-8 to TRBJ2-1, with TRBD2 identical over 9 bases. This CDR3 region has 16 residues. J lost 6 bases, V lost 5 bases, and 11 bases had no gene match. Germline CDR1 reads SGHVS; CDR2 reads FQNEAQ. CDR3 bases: TGTGCCAGCAGCCTCCGCGAGGGACTAGCCTCCAATGAGCAGTTCTTC. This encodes CASSLREGLASNEQFF.

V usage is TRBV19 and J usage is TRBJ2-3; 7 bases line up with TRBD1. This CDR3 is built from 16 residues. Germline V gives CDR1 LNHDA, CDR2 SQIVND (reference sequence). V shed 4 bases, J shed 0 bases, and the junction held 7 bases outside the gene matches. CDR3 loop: CASSNPGGTSTDTQYF. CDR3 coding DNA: TGTGCCAGTAGTAATCCAGGGGGTACTAGCACAGATACGCAGTATTTT.

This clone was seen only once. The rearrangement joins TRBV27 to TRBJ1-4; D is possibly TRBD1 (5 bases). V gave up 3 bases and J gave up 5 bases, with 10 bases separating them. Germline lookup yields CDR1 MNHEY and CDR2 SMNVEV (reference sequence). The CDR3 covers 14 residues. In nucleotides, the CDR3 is TGTGCCAGCAGTTTCGGGGACTCAAATGAAAAACTGTTTTTT. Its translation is CASSFGDSNEKLFF.

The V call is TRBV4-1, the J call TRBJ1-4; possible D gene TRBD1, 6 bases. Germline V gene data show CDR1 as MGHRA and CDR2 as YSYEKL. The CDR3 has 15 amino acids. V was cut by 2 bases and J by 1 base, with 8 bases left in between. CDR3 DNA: TGCGCCAGCAGCCAATTGGACAGAACTAATGAAAAACTGTTTTTT. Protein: CASSQLDRTNEKLFF.

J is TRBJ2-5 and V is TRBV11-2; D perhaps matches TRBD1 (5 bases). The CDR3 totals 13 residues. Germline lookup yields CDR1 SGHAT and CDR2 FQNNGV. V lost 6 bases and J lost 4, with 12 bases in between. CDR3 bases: TGTGCCAGCAGGAACCAGGGCAGAGAGACCCAGTACTTC. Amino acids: CASRNQGRETQYF.

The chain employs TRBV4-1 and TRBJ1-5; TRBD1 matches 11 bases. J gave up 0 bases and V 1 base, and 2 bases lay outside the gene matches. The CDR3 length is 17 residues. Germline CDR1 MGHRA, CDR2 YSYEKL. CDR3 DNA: TGCGCCAGCAGCCAAGGGGACAGGGGGGATAGCAATCAGCCCCAGCATTTT. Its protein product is CASSQGDRGDSNQPQHF.

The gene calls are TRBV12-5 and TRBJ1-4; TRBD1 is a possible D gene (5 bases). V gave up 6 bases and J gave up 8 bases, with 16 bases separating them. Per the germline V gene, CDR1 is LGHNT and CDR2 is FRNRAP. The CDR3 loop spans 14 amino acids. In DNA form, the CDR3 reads TGTGCTAGTGGCGGGGGACGCGGGGTAGAAAAACTGTTTTTT. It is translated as CASGGGRGVEKLFF.

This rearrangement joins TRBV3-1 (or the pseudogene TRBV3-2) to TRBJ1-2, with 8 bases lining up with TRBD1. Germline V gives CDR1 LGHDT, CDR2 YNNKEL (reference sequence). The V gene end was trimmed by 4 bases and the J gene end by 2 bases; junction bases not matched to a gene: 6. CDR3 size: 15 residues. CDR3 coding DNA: TGTGCCAGCAGCCTTGGGACAGGTTCAAACTATGGCTACACCTTC. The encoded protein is CASSLGTGSNYGYTF.

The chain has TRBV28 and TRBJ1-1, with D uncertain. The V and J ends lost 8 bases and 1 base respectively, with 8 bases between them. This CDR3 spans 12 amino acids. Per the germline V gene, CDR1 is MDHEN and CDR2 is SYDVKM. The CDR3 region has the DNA TGTGCCAGCCGTCTTAAGAACACTGAAGCTTTCTTT. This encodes CASRLKNTEAFF.

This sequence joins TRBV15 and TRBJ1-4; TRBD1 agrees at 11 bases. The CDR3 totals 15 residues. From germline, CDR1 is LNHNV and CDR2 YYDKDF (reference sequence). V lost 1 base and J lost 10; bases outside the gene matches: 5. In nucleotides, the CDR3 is TGTGCCACCAGCAGAGTGGACAGGGGGCTCGGAAAACTGTTTTTT. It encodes CATSRVDRGLGKLFF.

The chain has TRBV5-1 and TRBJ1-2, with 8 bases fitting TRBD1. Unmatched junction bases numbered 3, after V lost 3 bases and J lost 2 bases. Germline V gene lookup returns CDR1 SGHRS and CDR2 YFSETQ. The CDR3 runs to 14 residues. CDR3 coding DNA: TGCGCCAGCAGCTGGGACAGGAGGAACTATGGCTACACCTTC. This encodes CASSWDRRNYGYTF.

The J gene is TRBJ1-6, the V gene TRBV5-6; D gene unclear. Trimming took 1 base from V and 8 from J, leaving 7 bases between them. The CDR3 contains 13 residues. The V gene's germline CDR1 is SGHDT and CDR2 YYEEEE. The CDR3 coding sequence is TGTGCCAGCAGCTTGTACTTGGATTCACCCCTCCACTTT. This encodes CASSLYLDSPLHF.

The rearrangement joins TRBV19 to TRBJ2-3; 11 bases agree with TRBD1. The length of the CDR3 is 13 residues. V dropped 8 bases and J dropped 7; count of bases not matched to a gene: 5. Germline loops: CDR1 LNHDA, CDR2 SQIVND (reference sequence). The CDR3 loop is CASRTGGVYTQYF. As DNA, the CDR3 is TGTGCCAGTCGGACAGGGGGCGTATATACGCAGTATTTT.